The source of this T cell receptor (beta chain) is a study of blood T cell repertoires in COVID-19. The CDR3 extends over 15 amino acids. In the authors' methods: Researchers report that nucleated cell counts were estimated from reference gene primer amplification. This table comes from immunoSEQ multiplex PCR, and its TCRdb copy is limited to in-frame clones, with some not included. That table is the source of V, J and clone size, and D and trimming were worked out from the DNA. The sample carries about 210,000 clones, about 78% recorded once. The sequence came from a woman aged 70-85 years with acute or convalescent COVID-19. The chain uses TRBV21-1 and TRBJ2-4; the D segment call TRBD1 is taken from the table without a DNA check. TRBV21-1 is recorded as a pseudogene. The specimen was peripheral blood. CDR3 in amino acids: CASSYRTGAENIQYF. CDR3 nucleotide sequence: TGTGCCAGCAGCTACCGGACAGGGGCGGAGAACATTCAGTACTTC.